The 26 T cell receptor beta chains reported below all come from one sample, sequenced in a study of CD8+ T cells in alopecia areata. Treatment in this sample: oral pan-JAK inhibitor, 5-10 mg twice daily. RNA was isolated and reverse transcribed to cDNA, the sequencing template. Profiling relied on immunoSEQ multiplex PCR, and the TCRdb table lists in-frame clones only, not all of them. The sample lists 120,000 to 150,000 clones, roughly nine tenths occurring once. The material was CD8+ T cells sorted from blood, obtained at week 4, from a patient treated with tofacitinib. The receptor source for this set is a human donor with alopecia areata.

The chain combines TRBV27 with TRBJ2-1, with D hard to call. Trimming took off 3 bases at V and 10 bases at J, with 13 bases between the two ends. Germline CDR1 reads MNHEY; CDR2 reads SMNVEV (reference sequence). The CDR3 has 13 amino acids. The CDR3 sequence: CASSFIDIGEQFF. CDR3 nucleotide sequence: TGTGCCAGCAGTTTTATCGACATAGGGGAGCAGTTCTTC.

This sequence joins TRBV2 and TRBJ2-7; perhaps TRBD2 as D (5 bases). V lost 1 base to trimming and J lost 7 bases, with 11 bases between them. CDR1 is SNHLY and CDR2 is FYNNEI in the germline V gene. CDR3 size: 13 residues. In DNA, the CDR3 is TGTGCCAGCAGTGAAGGGACGGGGAGTGAGCAGTACTTC. Protein: CASSEGTGSEQYF.

The chain recombines TRBV30 with TRBJ1-1; TRBD1 might be the D (5 bases). V was trimmed by 4 bases and J by 5 bases, leaving 11 bases between them. This CDR3 is 12 amino acids long. Germline CDR1 and CDR2: GTSNPN and SVGIG (reference sequence). The CDR3 DNA follows: TGTGCCTGGACCGGGACTTCTACTGAAGCTTTCTTT. It is translated as CAWTGTSTEAFF.

The V call is TRBV5-6, the J call TRBJ2-1; tentative D call: TRBD2 (6 bases). There are 14 residues in the CDR3. The germline gives CDR1 SGHDT, CDR2 YYEEEE. V gave up 3 bases and J gave up 6 bases, with 13 bases separating them. CDR3: CASSSAGSPNEQFF. CDR3 nucleotides: TGTGCCAGCAGCTCCGCGGGGTCGCCCAATGAGCAGTTCTTC. Together with reference TRBV5-6 and TRBJ2-1, the CDR3 gives the full variable domain: DAGVTQSPTHLIKTRGQQVTLRCSPKSGHDTVSWYQQALGQGPQFIFQYYEEEERQRGNFPDRFSGHQFPNYSSELNVNALLLGDSALYLCASSSAGSPNEQFFGPGTRLTVL.

The V call is TRBV10-3, the J call TRBJ2-1; 12 positions agree with TRBD2. Germline values: CDR1 ENHRY, CDR2 SYGVKD. CDR3 length: 17 amino acids. The J segment lost 9 bases and the V segment lost 4 bases, leaving 13 bases of the junction unmatched. Here the CDR3 reads CAISAAPSGGDVSEQFF. The CDR3 nucleotides are TGTGCCATCAGTGCCGCCCCTAGCGGGGGGGATGTTAGTGAGCAGTTCTTC.

The V gene is TRBV10-3, the J gene TRBJ2-3, with 7 bases matching TRBD2. V dropped 2 bases and J dropped 6; count of bases not matched to a gene: 2. Looked up from germline, CDR1 is ENHRY and CDR2 is SYGVKD. This CDR3 has 13 amino acids. CDR3 region: CAISEGGGDTQYF. CDR3 in DNA: TGTGCCATCAGTGAGGGGGGAGGGGATACGCAGTATTTT.

The chain recombines TRBV30 with TRBJ2-7; the match to TRBD1 covers 8 bases. Germline V CDR1 and CDR2: GTSNPN, SVGIG (reference sequence). With 2 bases clipped from V and 4 bases from J, the junction kept 4 bases outside the gene matches. This CDR3 region has 13 residues. CDR3 nucleotides: TGTGCCTGGAGTCAGGGGGCTGGGTACGAGCAGTACTTC. Its protein is CAWSQGAGYEQYF.

The V call is TRBV13, the J call TRBJ2-1; D is uncertain. Looked up from germline, CDR1 is PRHDT and CDR2 is FYEKMQ (reference sequence). This CDR3 has 13 residues. The germline V and J ends were trimmed by 0 bases and 8 bases, with 8 bases remaining between them. CDR3 sequence (DNA): TGTGCCAGCAGCTTAGGTCGGAACGATGAGCAGTTCTTC. It translates to CASSLGRNDEQFF.

The chain is built from TRBV10-3 and TRBJ1-4; D unresolved. Germline CDR1 reads ENHRY; CDR2 reads SYGVKD. The CDR3 covers 14 residues. Trimming pared 3 bases from V and 5 bases from J, leaving 10 bases between. CDR3 sequence reads: CAISDGSNNEKLFF. The CDR3 DNA reads as TGTGCCATCAGTGATGGGTCAAACAATGAAAAACTGTTTTTT.

This sequence joins TRBV7-9 and TRBJ2-2; TRBD2 aligns across 13 bases. The CDR3 has 16 amino acids. V was clipped by 6 bases and J by 6 bases; unmatched bases: 7. CDR1 is SEHNR, CDR2 FQNEAQ, per germline (reference sequence). The CDR3 DNA sequence: TGTGCCAGCAGGATCGGACTAGCGGGAGATGCCGGGGAGCTGTTTTTT. Translating gives CASRIGLAGDAGELFF.

The chain recombines TRBV5-1 with TRBJ2-7; perhaps TRBD2 as D (6 bases). This CDR3 is 12 amino acids long. Germline CDR1 is SGHRS and CDR2 is YFSETQ. V was cut by 4 bases and J by 4 bases, with 9 bases left in between. CDR3 region: CASSKGLYEQYF. CDR3 coding DNA: TGCGCCAGCAGCAAGGGACTGTACGAGCAGTACTTC.

The V call is TRBV29-1, the J call TRBJ1-2; maybe TRBD1 (5 bases). CDR1 is SQVTM and CDR2 is ANQGSEA in the germline V gene. This CDR3 comprises 15 residues. V shed 6 bases and J shed 7 bases, with 24 bases lying between them. CDR3 bases: TGCAGCGTCGAGCCCAAGTGGATAATGCAGGGTGGCTACACCTTC. Its translation: CSVEPKWIMQGGYTF.

The rearrangement joins TRBV29-1 to TRBJ2-4; a weak D match, TRBD2 (6 bases). Trimming pared 0 bases from V and 0 bases from J, leaving 9 bases between. The CDR3 covers 15 residues. The germline gives CDR1 SQVTM, CDR2 ANQGSEA. DNA of the CDR3: TGCAGCGTTGAAGAGGGGGGTCTAGCCAAAAACATTCAGTACTTC. It is translated as CSVEEGGLAKNIQYF.

This clone has just one count. The rearrangement links TRBV5-1 to TRBJ2-2; D is undetermined. Germline CDR1 reads SGHRS; CDR2 reads YFSETQ. Trimming pared 4 bases from V and 5 bases from J, leaving 15 bases between. The CDR3 loop spans 15 amino acids. The CDR3 loop reads CASSLRGQMTGELFF. CDR3 bases: TGCGCCAGCAGCCTAAGAGGTCAGATGACCGGGGAGCTGTTTTTT.

V usage is TRBV7-7 and J usage is TRBJ2-1, with TRBD2 as a possible D gene (5 bases). V was trimmed by 2 bases and J by 5 bases, leaving 7 bases between them. CDR3 size: 13 residues. CDR1 is SSHAT, CDR2 FNYEAQ, per germline (reference sequence). The CDR3 coding sequence is TGTGCCAGCAGCTTATTCGGGGACAATGAGCAGTTCTTC. The encoded protein is CASSLFGDNEQFF.

Of note for this clone: The same CDR3 is also encoded by other DNA sequences in this sample. V gene TRBV30 combines with J gene TRBJ2-7, with TRBD1 matching 10 bases. The germline V gene has CDR1 GTSNPN and CDR2 SVGIG (reference sequence). The junction had 4 bases not matched to a gene; V was cut back by 2 bases and J by 3 bases. CDR3 length: 14 residues. The CDR3 spells CAWSPGQGIYEQYF. CDR3 DNA: TGTGCCTGGAGTCCGGGACAGGGGATCTACGAGCAGTACTTC.

The CDR3 is CSVSRDWNTQYF. The CDR3 bases are TGCAGCGTTTCCCGGGACTGGAATACGCAGTATTTT. The J gene is TRBJ2-3, the V gene TRBV29-1, with D possibly being TRBD2 (6 bases). Germline CDR1 reads SQVTM; CDR2 reads ANQGSEA. The germline V and J ends were trimmed by 5 bases and 7 bases, with 13 bases remaining between them. The CDR3 is 12 residues long.

The CDR3 DNA sequence: TGCGCCAGCAGTGAGTCGAAGGGCGGCTACGAGCAGTACTTC. This codes for CASSESKGGYEQYF. This chain links TRBV10-1 with TRBJ2-7, with D unresolved. There are 14 residues in the CDR3. Per the germline V gene, CDR1 is WNHNN and CDR2 is SYGVQD (reference sequence). V shed 0 bases and J shed 3 bases, with 9 bases lying between them.

The chain links TRBV27 to TRBJ2-2; weak D call: TRBD1 (6 bases). Germline CDR1 and CDR2: MNHEY and SMNVEV (reference sequence). Trimming stripped 6 bases from V and 4 bases from J, with 12 bases between. The CDR3 covers 14 residues. CDR3 bases: TGTGCCAGCAGCAACGACAGGTTCACCGGGGAGCTGTTTTTT. Its protein product is CASSNDRFTGELFF.

The sample holds one count of this clone. The chain uses TRBV2 and TRBJ2-1; D might be TRBD2 (5 bases). The CDR3 contains 14 residues. CDR1 and CDR2 from the germline V gene are SNHLY and FYNNEI. CDR3 in DNA: TGTGCAGCCGTGGCGGGCCGCACCTACAATGAGCAGTTCTTC. It yields the protein CAAVAGRTYNEQFF. Full variable domain (missing parts from reference TRBV2 and TRBJ2-1): EPEVTQTPSHQVTQMGQEVILRCVPISNHLYFYWYRQILGQKVEFLVSFYNNEISEKSEIFDDQFSVERPDGSNFTLKIRSTKLEDSAMYFCAAVAGRTYNEQFFGPGTRLTVL.

The chain has TRBV6-1 and TRBJ2-7, with D possibly being TRBD2 (5 bases). V lost 3 bases, J lost 2 bases, and 11 bases lay in between. The length of the CDR3 is 14 residues. CDR1 is MNHNS and CDR2 is SASEGT in the germline V gene. As DNA, the CDR3 is TGTGCCAGCAGTGATGGACTTACGCCCTACGAGCAGTACTTC. Amino acids: CASSDGLTPYEQYF.

This chain uses TRBV5-4 with TRBJ1-2; TRBD1 matches at 7 bases. The CDR3 is 16 residues long. The trim removed 4 bases at V and 1 base at J, leaving 10 bases unmatched. Germline assignment: CDR1 SGHNT and CDR2 YYREEE (reference sequence). CDR3 coding DNA: TGTGCCAGCAGCCTTGGGACAGATCATCATAACTATGGCTACACCTTC. It encodes CASSLGTDHHNYGYTF.

This rearrangement joins TRBV9 to TRBJ2-4, with 8 bases that match TRBD1. Germline CDR1 is SGDLS and CDR2 is YYNGEE. CDR3 length: 14 residues. J lost 7 bases, V lost 4 bases, and 7 bases had no gene match. The CDR3 DNA follows: TGTGCCAGCAGCTCAGGGGGCCTTTCGAACATTCAGTACTTC. Its translation is CASSSGGLSNIQYF.

The chain couples TRBV9 to TRBJ2-3; 7 bases line up with TRBD1. V gave up 3 bases and J gave up 4 bases; unmatched junction bases: 5. Germline assignment: CDR1 SGDLS and CDR2 YYNGEE. The CDR3 length is 14 residues. CDR3 in amino acids: CASSDGTAADTQYF. DNA for the CDR3: TGTGCCAGCAGCGACGGGACAGCGGCAGATACGCAGTATTTT.

The chain combines TRBV6-5 with TRBJ2-7, with D perhaps matching TRBD1 (7 bases). The germline V and J ends were trimmed by 5 bases and 1 base, with 15 bases remaining between them. The CDR3 length is 15 residues. The germline CDR1 and CDR2 sequences are MNHEY and SVGAGI. The CDR3, as DNA: TGTGCCAGCAGTCATGGAGGGACAGAGTCCTACGAGCAGTACTTC. Translation gives CASSHGGTESYEQYF.

The V and J genes are TRBV7-9 and TRBJ2-7; the D is unclear. This CDR3 has 13 amino acids. Trimming cost V 5 bases and J 2 bases, with 10 bases left between them. Germline CDR1 and CDR2: SEHNR and FQNEAQ (reference sequence). The CDR3 spells CASSPVLAYEQYF. The CDR3 nucleotides read TGTGCCAGCAGCCCCGTCTTGGCCTACGAGCAGTACTTC.